This TCR beta chain was identified during a study of blood T cell repertoires in COVID-19. Turning to the study itself: The study drew acute and convalescent COVID-19 samples from the United States, Italy and Spain.

This study enrolled people aged roughly 18 to 100 from about two dozen US geographic areas. Participant reports of clinical history set cohort assignment. V was shortened by 3 bases and J by 5 bases, with 13 bases between the two germline ends. From germline, CDR1 is DFQATT and CDR2 SNEGSKA (reference sequence). CDR3 size: 13 residues. Per the original methods: Estimation of nucleated cell counts relied on the amplification of reference gene primers. Clones were sequenced by immunoSEQ multiplex PCR, and TCRdb holds only the in-frame ones, with some missing. D and trimming come from the DNA, and the V and J calls and clone size come from that table. The sample has over 350,000 clones, roughly 88% seen once; the top ten hold over 0.9%. In its sample, this clone was seen once.

The chain links TRBV20-1 to TRBJ1-1; D call uncertain. The sample consisted of PBMCs or T cells enriched from blood (not recorded which). The TCR comes from a woman aged 30 to 39 with acute COVID-19. CDR3 amino acids: CSASPRAWTEAFF. For the CDR3, the DNA is TGCAGTGCTAGTCCGAGGGCGTGGACTGAAGCTTTCTTT.